The TCR beta chain described here comes from a study of PD-L1 blockade in urothelial cancer. Across the whole study: Investigators checked blood 3 weeks (second dose) and 6 weeks after treatment start. Counts from blood samples showed a median of approximately 150,000 T cells. Study-level findings and limits: Tumor-linked clones in blood grew more by 3 weeks in durable-benefit patients. When pretreatment blood TCR clonality was below the median, it predicted better survival.

Measured with immunoSEQ multiplex PCR; TCRdb has only the in-frame clones, and not every one. The sample holds some 47,000 clones, approximately 82% seen once. Turning to this clone: Its specificity is unknown.

V trimming: 3 bases; J trimming: 4 bases; junction bases outside the gene matches: 2. Germline V gene sequence: CDR1 KGHSH, CDR2 LQKENI. This CDR3 has 13 residues. The chain carries TRBV18 and TRBJ1-2, with 7 positions matching TRBD1. The receptor's source is a man in his 70s with urothelial cancer. The sequenced sample was PBMCs, obtained around atezolizumab (anti-PD-L1) treatment. CDR3 nucleotide sequence: TGTGCCAGCTCACCCGACAGGGCCTATGGCTACACCTTC. This sequence encodes CASSPDRAYGYTF.